The 4 T cell receptor beta chains below were found in one sample sequenced in a study of T cell changes during pregnancy in multiple sclerosis. This table comes from immunoSEQ multiplex PCR, and its TCRdb copy is limited to in-frame clones, with some not included. The data contain 60,000 to 95,000 clones, approximately 90% of them singletons. Sequences were derived from CD4+ T cells from peripheral blood mononuclear cells, sampled before pregnancy. Source of these receptors: a female donor with multiple sclerosis, enrolled in a pregnancy study.

This chain uses TRBV5-6 with TRBJ1-6; TRBD1 might be the D (5 bases). This CDR3 is 13 amino acids long. CDR1 is SGHDT and CDR2 is YYEEEE in the germline V gene. Deletions cut 7 bases from V and 9 bases from J, with 14 bases between. CDR3 amino acids: CASLRAGSSPLHF. Written as DNA, the CDR3 is TGTGCCAGCCTCAGGGCGGGGAGTTCACCCCTCCACTTT.

This clone has a handful of counts. The chain combines TRBV9 with TRBJ2-1, with 15 bases lining up with TRBD2. This CDR3 is 16 amino acids long. J lost 0 bases, V lost 7 bases, and 2 bases had no gene match. CDR1 is SGDLS and CDR2 is YYNGEE in the germline V gene. CDR3 sequence (DNA): TGTGCCAGCGGACTAGCGGGAGGGAGCTCCTACAATGAGCAGTTCTTC. Residues: CASGLAGGSSYNEQFF.

The sample holds a few counts of this clone. An end of the junction differs from the germline gene, which may be a read error. The chain carries TRBV7-9 and TRBJ2-1, with D tentatively TRBD2 (6 bases). The CDR3 is 14 amino acids. Germline V gene data show CDR1 as SEHNR and CDR2 as FQNEAQ (reference sequence). CDR3 DNA: TGTGCCAGCAGCTTAGGGGTTGGAGGACTACCTTCAGTCTTC. Protein sequence: CASSLGVGGLPSVF.

This clone has just a few counts. This chain uses TRBV7-9 with TRBJ1-2; a possible D gene is TRBD1 (5 bases). CDR3 length equals 13 residues. Per germline, CDR1 SEHNR and CDR2 FQNEAQ (reference sequence). V lost 5 bases and J lost 4, with 11 bases in between. CDR3 bases: TGTGCCAGCAGCCAGGGCGGGACCTATGGCTACACCTTC. It specifies CASSQGGTYGYTF.